A selection of T cell receptor beta chains follows, all from one sample in a study of blood T cells in healthy people across ages. TCRdb redid the calling of the 5' RACE reads with MiXCR, one entry per CDR3 protein. Among roughly 410,000 distinct CDR3 sequences listed, 50% to 60% were seen once. The material sequenced was blood. The receptor set was obtained from a man aged 55 to 70 in good health. Each CDR3 is given with its conserved first and last residue. The D gene is left open where the match is weak. Size is omitted from some rows. Given values are once, few, many or a class for expanded clones.

j_call	d_call	v_call	cdr3_length	clone_size	cdr3_aa	cdr3_nt
TRBJ2-1	-	TRBV7-8	14	-	CASSSQGLGETQFF	TGTGCCAGCAGTTCCCAGGGGCTCGGGGAGACCCAGTTCTTC
TRBJ2-1	TRBD1	TRBV5-5	13	-	CASSRDRVDEQFF	TGTGCCAGCAGTCGGGACAGGGTGGATGAGCAGTTCTTC
TRBJ1-2	TRBD1	TRBV7-2	12	few	CASRGGAYGYTF	TGTGCCAGCAGAGGGGGCGCCTATGGCTACACCTTC
TRBJ2-7	TRBD2	TRBV28	15	-	CASSFSGTSDYEQYF	TGTGCCAGCAGTTTTTCCGGGACTAGTGACTACGAGCAGTACTTC
TRBJ2-1	TRBD2	TRBV20-1	17	once	CSAPGRSGGRSYNEQFF	TGCAGTGCCCCGGGAAGGAGCGGGGGCCGGTCCTACAATGAGCAGTTCTTC
TRBJ2-7	-	TRBV3-1	13	few	CASSQVGEFEQYF	TGTGCCAGCAGCCAAGTAGGGGAGTTCGAGCAGTACTTC
TRBJ2-5	-	TRBV9	15	-	CASSVARGRQETQYF	TGTGCCAGCAGCGTAGCAAGGGGTCGTCAAGAGACCCAGTACTTC
TRBJ2-3	TRBD1	TRBV29-1	16	-	CSAKGDRGRWTDTQYF	TGCAGCGCCAAGGGGGACAGGGGGCGCTGGACAGATACGCAGTATTTT
TRBJ2-1	-	TRBV7-2	13	-	CASSPWASNEQFF	TGTGCCAGCAGCCCTTGGGCTAGTAATGAGCAGTTCTTC
TRBJ2-7	-	TRBV6-5	16	few	CASSSLSTLLTYEQYF	TGTGCCAGCAGTTCACTTTCGACATTGCTTACCTACGAGCAGTACTTC
TRBJ1-2	TRBD1	TRBV28	14	-	CASSLPGRDRAVTF	TGTGCCAGCAGTTTACCGGGTCGGGACAGGGCCGTCACCTTC
TRBJ2-5	-	TRBV11-2	17	-	CASSLEQSGPVKETQYF	TGTGCCAGCAGCTTAGAGCAGAGCGGGCCAGTTAAAGAGACCCAGTACTTC
TRBJ2-5	-	TRBV5-6	14	few	CASLTLSRKETQYF	TGTGCCAGCCTAACACTCTCCAGGAAAGAGACCCAGTACTTC
TRBJ1-4	-	TRBV28	15	-	CASSPEPATNEKLFF	TGTGCCAGCAGTCCGGAGCCCGCAACTAATGAAAAACTGTTTTTT
TRBJ2-7	-	TRBV12-3/TRBV12-4	12	few	CASSLQGFKQYF	TGTGCCAGCAGTTTACAGGGATTTAAGCAGTACTTC
TRBJ2-7	TRBD2	TRBV28	16	few	CASSSRGGTSDYEQYF	TGTGCCAGCAGTTCCCGCGGCGGGACTAGCGACTACGAGCAGTACTTC
TRBJ1-2	TRBD1	TRBV5-5	17	-	CASSATGQGGGYYGYTF	TGTGCCAGCAGCGCCACAGGACAGGGGGGGGGGTACTATGGCTACACCTTC
TRBJ1-5	TRBD1	TRBV7-2	17	few	CASSLTGGDRLNQPQHF	TGTGCCAGCAGCCTAACCGGCGGGGACAGGCTCAATCAGCCCCAGCATTTT
TRBJ2-3	-	TRBV7-9	12	few	CASSPRGISQYF	TGTGCCAGCAGCCCTAGGGGTATTTCGCAGTATTTT
TRBJ2-7	TRBD1	TRBV29-1	12	-	CSVEGTGGIQYF	TGCAGCGTTGAGGGGACAGGGGGGATTCAGTACTTC
TRBJ1-4	-	TRBV21-1	19	few	CASSNKGVGGGPTNEKLFF	TGTGCCAGCAGCAATAAGGGGGTCGGGGGCGGTCCCACTAATGAAAAACTGTTTTTT
TRBJ2-1	-	TRBV7-9	11	many	CASSPQGLTFF	TGTGCCAGCAGCCCCCAGGGGTTGACGTTCTTC
TRBJ1-4	-	TRBV11-2	11	many	CASSQGEKLFF	TGTGCCAGCAGCCAAGGAGAAAAACTGTTTTTT
TRBJ2-1	TRBD2	TRBV24-1	16	-	CATSDPSGGRACEQFF	TGTGCCACCAGTGATCCGAGCGGCGGGAGGGCCTGTGAGCAGTTCTTC
TRBJ2-7	-	TRBV14	16	-	CASSQDRRGASYEQYF	TGCGCCAGCAGCCAAGATAGGAGAGGGGCCAGCTACGAGCAGTACTTC
TRBJ2-6	-	TRBV6-5	15	-	CASSQQGPGANVLTF	TGTGCCAGCAGCCAACAGGGCCCTGGGGCCAACGTCCTGACTTTC
TRBJ2-1	-	TRBV20-1	11	-	CSASGFNEQFF	TGCAGTGCTAGTGGTTTCAATGAGCAGTTCTTC
TRBJ2-7	TRBD2	TRBV9	17	-	CACSVRGWREDYNEQYF	TGTGCCTGCAGCGTAAGGGGCTGGCGGGAGGACTACAATGAGCAGTACTTC
TRBJ2-1	TRBD2	TRBV20-1	16	-	CSANPSSGGHYNEQFF	TGCAGTGCTAACCCATCTAGCGGGGGCCATTACAATGAGCAGTTCTTC
TRBJ2-1	-	TRBV28	10	many	CASSSWEQFF	TGTGCCAGCAGTTCCTGGGAGCAGTTCTTC
TRBJ2-1	-	TRBV7-9	16	-	CASSPRGVLSYNEQFF	TGTGCCAGCAGCCCCAGGGGAGTCTTATCCTACAATGAGCAGTTCTTC
TRBJ2-7	TRBD2	TRBV12-3/TRBV12-4	11	once	CASTSGYEQYF	TGTGCCAGCACTAGCGGATACGAGCAGTACTTC
TRBJ1-5	TRBD1	TRBV6-6	13	-	CASTGTGNQPQHF	TGTGCCAGCACCGGGACAGGGAATCAGCCCCAGCATTTT
TRBJ1-2	TRBD1	TRBV30	13	-	CAWQTGTGYGYTF	TGTGCCTGGCAGACAGGGACTGGCTATGGCTACACCTTC
TRBJ2-1	-	TRBV7-2	12	few	CASSPRYNEQFF	TGTGCCAGCAGCCCCAGGTACAATGAGCAGTTCTTC
TRBJ2-3	-	TRBV6-2/TRBV6-3	14	-	CASRTNPSTDTQYF	TGTGCCAGTCGGACTAACCCTAGCACAGATACGCAGTATTTT
TRBJ1-2	TRBD1	TRBV12-3/TRBV12-4	15	-	CASSSHRTGAYGYTF	TGTGCCAGCAGTTCCCACCGGACAGGGGCCTATGGCTACACCTTC
TRBJ2-7	TRBD1	TRBV20-1	22	once	CSARDPREEDRGLFRNTYEQYF	TGCAGTGCTAGAGATCCAAGGGAAGAGGACAGGGGGCTCTTTCGCAACACCTACGAGCAGTACTTC
TRBJ2-7	TRBD2	TRBV20-1	16	few	CSARDRASGSIYEQYF	TGCAGTGCTAGAGATCGGGCTAGCGGGAGTATCTACGAGCAGTACTTC
TRBJ1-6	-	TRBV6-1	12	-	CASSEADRPLHF	TGTGCCAGCAGTGAAGCGGATAGACCACTCCACTTT
TRBJ2-7	-	TRBV7-2	13	few	CASSFTEDGEQYF	TGTGCCAGCAGCTTCACGGAAGACGGCGAGCAGTACTTC
TRBJ2-3	-	TRBV7-9	13	few	CASSSYGTDTQYF	TGTGCCAGCAGCTCTTATGGCACAGATACGCAGTATTTT
TRBJ2-7	TRBD2	TRBV20-1	15	once	CSARDLASGRYEQYF	TGCAGTGCTAGAGATCTAGCTAGCGGGCGCTACGAGCAGTACTTC
TRBJ2-7	TRBD2	TRBV11-2	13	-	CASRTSGAYEQYF	TGTGCCAGCAGAACTAGCGGGGCGTACGAGCAGTACTTC
TRBJ1-5	TRBD1	TRBV20-1	14	many	CSAIGTGSNQPQHF	TGCAGTGCTATTGGGACAGGTAGCAATCAGCCCCAGCATTTT
TRBJ1-5	-	TRBV2	13	-	CASARGQYQPQHF	TGTGCCAGCGCCCGGGGACAATATCAGCCCCAGCATTTT
TRBJ2-1	TRBD2	TRBV3-1	16	-	CASSQEGASGNNEQFF	TGTGCCAGCAGCCAAGAGGGGGCTAGCGGGAACAATGAGCAGTTCTTC